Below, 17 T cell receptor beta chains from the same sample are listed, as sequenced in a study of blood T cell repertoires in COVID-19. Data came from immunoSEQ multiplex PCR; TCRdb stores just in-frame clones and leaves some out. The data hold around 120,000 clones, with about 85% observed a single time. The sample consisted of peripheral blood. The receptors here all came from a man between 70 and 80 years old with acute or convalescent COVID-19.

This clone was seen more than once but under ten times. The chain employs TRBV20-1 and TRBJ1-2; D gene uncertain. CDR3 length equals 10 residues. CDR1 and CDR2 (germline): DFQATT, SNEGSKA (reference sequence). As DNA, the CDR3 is TGCATCTGGACCGGAGGAGGCTACACCTTC. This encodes CIWTGGGYTF.

CDR3 coding DNA: TGCGCCAGCAGCCCGCTACCCCCCGGGTTTAGCACTGAAGCTTTCTTT. Protein sequence: CASSPLPPGFSTEAFF. The chain recombines TRBV4-1 with TRBJ1-1; D not certain. The ends were cut back, 4 bases at V and 4 bases at J, with 19 bases in the middle. This CDR3 region has 16 residues. Germline-derived CDR1 and CDR2 are MGHRA and YSYEKL.

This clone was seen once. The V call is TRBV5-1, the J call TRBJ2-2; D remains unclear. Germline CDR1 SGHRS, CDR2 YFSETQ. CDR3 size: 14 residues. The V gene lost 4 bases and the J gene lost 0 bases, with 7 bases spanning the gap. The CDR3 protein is CASSPVSNTGELFF. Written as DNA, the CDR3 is TGCGCCAGCAGCCCCGTTTCGAACACCGGGGAGCTGTTTTTT.

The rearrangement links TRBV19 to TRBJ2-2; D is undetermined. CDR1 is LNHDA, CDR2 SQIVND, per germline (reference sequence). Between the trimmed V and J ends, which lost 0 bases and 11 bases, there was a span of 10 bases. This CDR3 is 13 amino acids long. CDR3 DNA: TGTGCCAGTAGTATAGAGGGCCAAGGAGAGCTGTTTTTT. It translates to CASSIEGQGELFF. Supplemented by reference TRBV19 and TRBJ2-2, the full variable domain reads DGGITQSPKYLFRKEGQNVTLSCEQNLNHDAMYWYRQDPGQGLRLIYYSQIVNDFQKGDIAEGYSVSREKKESFPLTVTSAQKNPTAFYLCASSIEGQGELFFGEGSRLTVL.

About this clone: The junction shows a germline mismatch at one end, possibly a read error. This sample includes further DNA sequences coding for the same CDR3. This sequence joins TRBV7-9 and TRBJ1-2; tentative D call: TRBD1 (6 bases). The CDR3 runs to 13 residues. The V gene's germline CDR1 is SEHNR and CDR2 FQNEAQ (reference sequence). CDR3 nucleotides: TGTGCCAGCAGCTTAGCGGACAGAGGCCGCTATACCTTC. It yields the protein CASSLADRGRYTF.

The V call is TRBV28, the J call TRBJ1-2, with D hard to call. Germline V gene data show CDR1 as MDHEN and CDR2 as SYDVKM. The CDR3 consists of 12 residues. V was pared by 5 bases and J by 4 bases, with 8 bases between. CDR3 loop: CASSVRVYGYTF. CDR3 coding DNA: TGTGCCAGCAGTGTCCGGGTCTATGGCTACACCTTC.

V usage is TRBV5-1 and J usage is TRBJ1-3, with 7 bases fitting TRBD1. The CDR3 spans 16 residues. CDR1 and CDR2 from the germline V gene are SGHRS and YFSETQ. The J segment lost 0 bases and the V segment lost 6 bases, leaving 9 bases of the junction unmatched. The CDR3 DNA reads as TGCGCCAGCACGGGGACAGATCCAGGCTCTGGAAACACCATATATTTT. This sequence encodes CASTGTDPGSGNTIYF. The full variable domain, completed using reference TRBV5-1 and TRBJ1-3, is KAGVTQTPRYLIKTRGQQVTLSCSPISGHRSVSWYQQTPGQGLQFLFEYFSETQRNKGNFPGRFSGRQFSNSRSEMNVSTLELGDSALYLCASTGTDPGSGNTIYFGEGSWLTVV.

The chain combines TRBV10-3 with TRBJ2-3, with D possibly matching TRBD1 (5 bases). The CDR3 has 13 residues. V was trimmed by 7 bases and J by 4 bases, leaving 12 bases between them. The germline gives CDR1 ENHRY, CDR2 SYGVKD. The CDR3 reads CAIMGSGSDTQYF. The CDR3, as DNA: TGTGCCATCATGGGCTCAGGGTCAGATACGCAGTATTTT.

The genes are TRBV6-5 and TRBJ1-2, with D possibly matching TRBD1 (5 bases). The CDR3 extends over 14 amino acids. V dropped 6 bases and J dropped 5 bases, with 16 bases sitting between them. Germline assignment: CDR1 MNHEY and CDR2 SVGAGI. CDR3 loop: CASRRGRFVYGYTF. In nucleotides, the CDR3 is TGTGCCAGCAGAAGGGGAAGATTTGTTTATGGCTACACCTTC.

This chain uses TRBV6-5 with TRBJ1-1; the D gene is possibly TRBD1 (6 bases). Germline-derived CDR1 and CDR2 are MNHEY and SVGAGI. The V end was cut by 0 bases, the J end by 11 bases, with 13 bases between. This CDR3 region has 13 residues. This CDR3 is CASSYSKGDAAFF. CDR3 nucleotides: TGTGCCAGCAGTTACTCTAAGGGGGATGCGGCTTTCTTT.

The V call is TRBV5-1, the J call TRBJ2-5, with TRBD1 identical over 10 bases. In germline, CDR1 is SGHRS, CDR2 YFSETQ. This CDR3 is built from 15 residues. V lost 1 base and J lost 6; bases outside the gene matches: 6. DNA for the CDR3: TGCGCCAGCAGCTTGACCGGGACAGGGGAAAAGACCCAGTACTTC. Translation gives CASSLTGTGEKTQYF.

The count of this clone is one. CDR3 amino acids: CASSSRTGVNTEAFF. In DNA, the CDR3 is TGCGCCAGCAGCTCTAGGACAGGGGTGAACACTGAAGCTTTCTTT. The chain is built from TRBV5-1 and TRBJ1-1, with 9 bases aligning to TRBD1. CDR3 size: 15 residues. Germline values: CDR1 SGHRS, CDR2 YFSETQ. Unmatched junction bases numbered 3, after V lost 3 bases and J lost 0 bases.

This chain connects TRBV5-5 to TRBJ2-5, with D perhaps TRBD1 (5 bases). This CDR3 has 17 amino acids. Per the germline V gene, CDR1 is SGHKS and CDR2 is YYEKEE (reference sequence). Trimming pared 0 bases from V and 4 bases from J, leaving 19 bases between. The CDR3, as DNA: TGTGCCAGCAGCTTGGCAAGACTCCAGGGTAAGGGAGAGACCCAGTACTTC. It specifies CASSLARLQGKGETQYF.

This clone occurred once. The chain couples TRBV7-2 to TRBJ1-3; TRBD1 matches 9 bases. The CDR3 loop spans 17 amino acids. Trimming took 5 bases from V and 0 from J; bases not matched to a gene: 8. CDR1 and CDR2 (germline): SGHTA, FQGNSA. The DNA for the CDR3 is TGTGCCAGCAGCACGAGACAGGGGGTAAACTCTGGAAACACCATATATTTT. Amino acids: CASSTRQGVNSGNTIYF.

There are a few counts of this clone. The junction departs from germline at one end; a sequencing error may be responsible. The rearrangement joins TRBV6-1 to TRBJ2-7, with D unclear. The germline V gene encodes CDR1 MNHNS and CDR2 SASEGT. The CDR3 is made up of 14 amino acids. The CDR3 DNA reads TGTGCCAGCAGGGAAGCCGGTTCGGGCTACGAGCAGTACTTC. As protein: CASREAGSGYEQYF.

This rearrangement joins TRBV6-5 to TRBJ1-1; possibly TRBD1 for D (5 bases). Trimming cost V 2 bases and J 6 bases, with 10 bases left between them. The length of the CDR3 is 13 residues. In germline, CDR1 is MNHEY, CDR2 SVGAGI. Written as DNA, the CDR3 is TGTGCCAGCAGTTACACACCAGGGTCTGAAGCTTTCTTT. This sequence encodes CASSYTPGSEAFF.

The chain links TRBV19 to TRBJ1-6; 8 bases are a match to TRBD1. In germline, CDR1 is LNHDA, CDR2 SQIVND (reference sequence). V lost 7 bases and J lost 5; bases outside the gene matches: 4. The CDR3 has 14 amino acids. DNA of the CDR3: TGTGCCAGTAACCACAGGGGGGATAATTCACCCCTCCACTTT. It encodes CASNHRGDNSPLHF.